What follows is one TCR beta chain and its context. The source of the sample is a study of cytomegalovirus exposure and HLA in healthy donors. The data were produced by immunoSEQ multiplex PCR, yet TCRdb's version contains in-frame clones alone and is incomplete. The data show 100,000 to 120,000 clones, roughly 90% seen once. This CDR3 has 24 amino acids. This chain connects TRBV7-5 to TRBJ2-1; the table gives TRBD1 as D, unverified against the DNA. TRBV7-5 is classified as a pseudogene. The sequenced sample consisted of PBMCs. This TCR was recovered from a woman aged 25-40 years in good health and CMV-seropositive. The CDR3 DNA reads TGTGTCAGAAGCTTAGCCCAGGGGCACACTACACTTCGAAGAAATTGGCACTCCTACAATGAGCAGTTCTTC. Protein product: CVRSLAQGHTTLRRNWHSYNEQFF.